The clone carrying this T cell receptor (beta chain) was counted a few times. Though probably carrying unrecorded immune exposures, donors were nominally healthy at sampling. Both 60 Vbeta primers and 13 Jbeta primers went into the PCR. TCRdb's table, derived via immunoSEQ multiplex PCR, lists solely in-frame clones and lacks some. This table has 240,000 or so clones, around 81% appearing once. The CDR3 consists of 20 residues. CDR1 is MGHRA, CDR2 YSYEKL, per germline. The V segment lost 3 bases and the J segment 7 bases; nucleotides outside the gene matches: 18. The data were obtained in a study of cytomegalovirus exposure and HLA in healthy donors.

J is TRBJ2-7 and V is TRBV4-1; 16 bases match TRBD2. The source of this sequence is a woman aged 55-69 years in good health and CMV-seropositive. Sequencing used PBMCs. The CDR3 nucleotides are TGCGCCAGCAGCCACCGACCGGGACTAGCGGGAGGGCCCGTCGTTCAGGAGCAGTACTTC. It yields the protein CASSHRPGLAGGPVVQEQYF.